The text below deals with one T cell receptor (beta chain). The sample originates from a study of T cell responses to AZD1222 COVID-19 vaccine. Germline V gene sequence: CDR1 MNHEY, CDR2 SMNVEV (reference sequence). The CDR3 length is 14 residues. Trimming stripped 3 bases from V and 2 bases from J, with 8 bases between. Method: immunoSEQ multiplex PCR; TCRdb's copy keeps in-frame clones and lacks some. Of fewer than 250,000 clones in the sample, roughly 92% are singletons; the top ten hold 1% to 1.5%. The TCR sequence derives from an adult in good health. Material: peripheral blood, obtained on day 0 of AZD1222 vaccination. The gene calls are TRBV27 and TRBJ1-5, with D hard to call. This CDR3 is CASSLSWRNQPQHF. CDR3 bases: TGTGCCAGCAGTTTGAGTTGGCGCAATCAGCCCCAGCATTTT.